The T cell receptor beta chain described here comes from a study of T cell responses to AZD1222 COVID-19 vaccine. CDR3 length equals 16 residues. The germline gives CDR1 MNHEY, CDR2 SVGAGI. Trimming cost V 2 bases and J 0 bases, with 11 bases left between them. Regarding the study as a whole: AZD1222 recipients seropositive at baseline numbered only six or seven. Repertoire sampling happened only post peak T cell response. Clonal diversity was possibly underestimated; the donors were predominantly white British and more often female. With two AZD1222 doses given, Spike-specific TCR breadth and depth both rose.

Assay: immunoSEQ multiplex PCR; the TCRdb copy retains only in-frame clones and omits some. This table holds 150,000 to 200,000 clones, around 88% found once. About this clone itself: Its antigen is unknown.

The chain is built from TRBV6-5 and TRBJ1-5; D call uncertain. The receptor was isolated from an adult who received the AZD1222 COVID-19 vaccine. The sample consisted of peripheral blood, taken 28 days after the second AZD1222 dose. The CDR3 DNA is TGTGCCAGCAGTTACGTACAACCAAGTAGCAATCAGCCCCAGCATTTT. It specifies CASSYVQPSSNQPQHF.